A selection of T cell receptor beta chains follows, all from one sample in a study of T cells in Graves' hyperthyroidism and ophthalmopathy. One entry per CDR3 protein, called by TCRdb with MiXCR from the multiplex PCR reads. The sample includes some 560,000 distinct CDR3 sequences, 14% of them seen just once. Sequenced sample: blood. The receptors were sampled from a woman in her thirties or forties with Graves' hyperthyroidism. Both conserved end residues are part of each CDR3. A D gene is named only where the DNA matches it firmly. Size tells how often a clone was seen (once, few, many) or the class of an expanded clone, and some rows leave it out.

V gene: TRBV30
clone size: many
D gene: NA
J gene: TRBJ2-5
CDR3 DNA: TGTGCCTGGAGTGTAGGGATCAGAGAGACCCAGTACTTC
CDR3 protein: CAWSVGIRETQYF

V gene: TRBV20-1
clone size: many
D gene: TRBD1
J gene: TRBJ2-7
CDR3 DNA: TGCAGTGCTGTGGACAGGATTACCTACGAGCAGTACTTC
CDR3 protein: CSAVDRITYEQYF

V gene: TRBV7-9
clone size: many
D gene: NA
J gene: TRBJ2-4
CDR3 DNA: TGTGCCAGCAGTCACCCTACAGTCACCAAAAACATTCAGTACTTC
CDR3 protein: CASSHPTVTKNIQYF

V gene: TRBV28
clone size: many
D gene: NA
J gene: TRBJ1-2
CDR3 DNA: TGTGCCAGCAGTTGGAGACACAGCAACTATGGCTACACCTTC
CDR3 protein: CASSWRHSNYGYTF

V gene: TRBV20-1
clone size: NA
D gene: NA
J gene: TRBJ1-6
CDR3 DNA: TGCAGTGCCCCCATACAGGGCGGTCTGAATAGTTCACCCCTCCACTTT
CDR3 protein: CSAPIQGGLNSSPLHF

V gene: TRBV9
clone size: NA
D gene: TRBD2
J gene: TRBJ2-7
CDR3 DNA: TGTGCCAGCAGCGCCCCTGGCGGGAGTTCTTACGAGCAGTACTTC
CDR3 protein: CASSAPGGSSYEQYF

V gene: TRBV19
clone size: NA
D gene: NA
J gene: TRBJ2-3
CDR3 DNA: TGTGCCAGTAGTCACGGGACTCATCGATTCATAGATACGCAGTATTTT
CDR3 protein: CASSHGTHRFIDTQYF

V gene: TRBV6-2/TRBV6-3
clone size: NA
D gene: TRBD1
J gene: TRBJ1-3
CDR3 DNA: TGTGCCAGCACCCCAGGGGGGACAGCTGGAAACACCATATATTTT
CDR3 protein: CASTPGGTAGNTIYF

V gene: TRBV7-9
clone size: few
D gene: NA
J gene: TRBJ2-6
CDR3 DNA: TGTGCCAGCAGCCCGGGGGCAGGAAGCTCTGGGGCCAACGTCCTGACTTTC
CDR3 protein: CASSPGAGSSGANVLTF

V gene: TRBV9
clone size: many
D gene: NA
J gene: TRBJ2-3
CDR3 DNA: TGTGCCAGCAGCGGAGGAAGGGGGACGATTAGCACAGATACGCAGTATTTT
CDR3 protein: CASSGGRGTISTDTQYF

V gene: TRBV6-1
clone size: many
D gene: NA
J gene: TRBJ1-6
CDR3 DNA: TGTGCCAGCAGTGCAAAGGGCTTCTATAATTCACCCCTCCACTTT
CDR3 protein: CASSAKGFYNSPLHF

V gene: TRBV15
clone size: few
D gene: TRBD1
J gene: TRBJ1-2
CDR3 DNA: TGTGCCACCAGTGGGGACAGGGGGAACTATGGCTACACCTTC
CDR3 protein: CATSGDRGNYGYTF

V gene: TRBV20-1
clone size: few
D gene: TRBD1
J gene: TRBJ1-6
CDR3 DNA: TGCAGTGCCCAAAGGGACAGGAATTCACCCCTCCACTTT
CDR3 protein: CSAQRDRNSPLHF

V gene: TRBV14
clone size: many
D gene: NA
J gene: TRBJ2-1
CDR3 DNA: TGTGCCAGCAGCCAAGATGACGGCCAGGGTTTGTTCTTC
CDR3 protein: CASSQDDGQGLFF

V gene: TRBV9
clone size: once
D gene: NA
J gene: TRBJ2-3
CDR3 DNA: TGTGCCAGCAGCGTAGTCGGCGGTCCTACAGATACGCAGTATTTT
CDR3 protein: CASSVVGGPTDTQYF